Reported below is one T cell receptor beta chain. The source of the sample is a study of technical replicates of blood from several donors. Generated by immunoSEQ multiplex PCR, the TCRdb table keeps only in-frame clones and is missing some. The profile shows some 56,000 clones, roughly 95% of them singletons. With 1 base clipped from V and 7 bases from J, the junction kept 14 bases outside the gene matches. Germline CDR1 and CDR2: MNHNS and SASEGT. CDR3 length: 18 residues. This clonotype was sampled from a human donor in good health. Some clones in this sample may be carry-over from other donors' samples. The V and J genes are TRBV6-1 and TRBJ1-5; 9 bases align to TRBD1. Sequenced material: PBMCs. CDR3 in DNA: TGTGCCAGCAGTGAAGGGGGACAGGGTTGGCGGCCTGGGCAGCCCCAGCATTTT. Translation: CASSEGGQGWRPGQPQHF.